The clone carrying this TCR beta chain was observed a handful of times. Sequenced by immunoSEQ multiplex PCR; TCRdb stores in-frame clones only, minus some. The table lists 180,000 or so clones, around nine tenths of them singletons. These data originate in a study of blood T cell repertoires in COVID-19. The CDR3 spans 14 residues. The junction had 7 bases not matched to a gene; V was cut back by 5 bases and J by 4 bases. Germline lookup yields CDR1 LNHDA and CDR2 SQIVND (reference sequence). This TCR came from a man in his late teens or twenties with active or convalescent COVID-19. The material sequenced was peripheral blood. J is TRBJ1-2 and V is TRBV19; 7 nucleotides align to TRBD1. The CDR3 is CASSRGGASYGYTF. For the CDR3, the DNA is TGTGCCAGTAGTCGAGGGGGCGCATCCTATGGCTACACCTTC.